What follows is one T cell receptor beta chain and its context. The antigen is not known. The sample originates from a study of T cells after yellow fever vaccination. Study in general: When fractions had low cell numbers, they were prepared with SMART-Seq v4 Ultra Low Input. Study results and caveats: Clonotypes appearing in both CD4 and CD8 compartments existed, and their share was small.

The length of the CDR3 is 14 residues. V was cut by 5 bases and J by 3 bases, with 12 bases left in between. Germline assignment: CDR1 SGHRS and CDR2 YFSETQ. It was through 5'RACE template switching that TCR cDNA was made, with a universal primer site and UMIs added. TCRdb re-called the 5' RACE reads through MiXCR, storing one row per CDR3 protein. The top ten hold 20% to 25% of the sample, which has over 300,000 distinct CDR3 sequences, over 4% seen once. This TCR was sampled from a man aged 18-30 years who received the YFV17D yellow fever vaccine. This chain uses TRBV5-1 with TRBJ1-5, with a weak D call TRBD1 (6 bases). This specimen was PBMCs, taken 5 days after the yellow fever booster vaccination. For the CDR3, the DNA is TGCGCCAGCAGTGAACAGGGACCCAATCAGCCCCAGCATTTT. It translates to CASSEQGPNQPQHF. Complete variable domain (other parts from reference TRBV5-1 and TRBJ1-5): KAGVTQTPRYLIKTRGQQVTLSCSPISGHRSVSWYQQTPGQGLQFLFEYFSETQRNKGNFPGRFSGRQFSNSRSEMNVSTLELGDSALYLCASSEQGPNQPQHFGDGTRLSIL.